The T cell receptor beta chain under discussion was sequenced for a study of blood T cell repertoires in COVID-19. Study at large: From T cells, B-cell-depleted T cells, or PBMCs came the material, which was cDNA or gDNA.

CDR1 and CDR2 (germline): GTSNPN, SVGIG (reference sequence). The CDR3 loop spans 13 amino acids. Trimming took off 4 bases at V and 6 bases at J, with 13 bases between the two ends. This clone showed up just once. Repertoires were generated with immunoSEQ multiplex PCR, while TCRdb's copy carries only in-frame clones and drops some. Here the sample spans 200,000 to 250,000 clones, 65% to 90% being singletons. This chain joins TRBV30 and TRBJ2-1; D remains unclear. This TCR derives from a woman aged 45 to 65 with acute or convalescent COVID-19. The source material was peripheral blood. The CDR3 region is CAWTHGQSNEQFF. CDR3 bases: TGTGCCTGGACCCATGGGCAAAGCAATGAGCAGTTCTTC.